The sequence of this TCR beta chain was determined in a study of blood T cell repertoires in COVID-19. For the study at large: Collection of acute and convalescent COVID-19 samples took place in the United States, Italy and Spain.

Germline assignment: CDR1 MNHEY and CDR2 SVGAGI. There are 13 residues in the CDR3. The germline V and J ends were trimmed by 7 bases and 5 bases, with 14 bases remaining between them. Source study methods: Estimation of nucleated cell counts was performed using reference gene primer amplification. Generated by immunoSEQ multiplex PCR, the TCRdb table keeps only in-frame clones and is missing some. V and J calls and clone size follow that table, whereas D and trimming were derived from the DNA. The profile shows tens of thousands of clones, roughly four fifths of them singletons. The receptor was isolated from a woman aged 55-70 years with acute or convalescent COVID-19. The specimen was peripheral blood. The J gene is TRBJ1-2, the V gene TRBV6-5; a weak D match, TRBD1 (6 bases). CDR3 residues: CASNPQGLYGYTF. The CDR3 coding sequence is TGTGCCAGCAATCCCCAGGGGTTGTATGGCTACACCTTC.